One and the same sample provided the 2 T cell receptor beta chains below, sequenced in a study of siplizumab effects on memory and regulatory T cells. Produced via immunoSEQ multiplex PCR; TCRdb's table is partial and in-frame only. The sample has around 94,000 clones, around nine tenths seen once. Sequencing was carried out using CD4+ T cells sorted from blood. All receptors derive from a human donor in good health.

V is TRBV9 and J is TRBJ2-2; D call uncertain. Germline CDR1 is SGDLS and CDR2 is YYNGEE. V shed 3 bases and J shed 8 bases, with 14 bases lying between them. This CDR3 comprises 14 residues. CDR3 protein: CASSALPSSGELFF. For the CDR3, the DNA is TGTGCCAGCAGCGCCCTACCGTCCTCGGGGGAGCTGTTTTTT.

This sequence joins TRBV2 and TRBJ1-2; D might be TRBD1 (6 bases). The germline V gene has CDR1 SNHLY and CDR2 FYNNEI. V lost 4 bases and J lost 4, with 13 bases in between. This CDR3 is 14 amino acids long. The CDR3 DNA sequence: TGTGCCAGCAGTGCATCTCGGGGGGCCTATGGCTACACCTTC. The encoded protein is CASSASRGAYGYTF.